This T cell receptor (beta chain) was recovered during a study of blood T cell repertoires in COVID-19. Study-level background: Samples representing acute and convalescent COVID-19 were sourced from the United States, Italy and Spain. Sources were T cells, B-cell-depleted T cells, or PBMCs; the material itself was cDNA or gDNA.

In the original processing: How many nucleated cells were present was estimated from reference gene primer amplification. TCRdb's copy holds only in-frame clones and misses some; the assay was immunoSEQ multiplex PCR. V, J and clone size reflect that table, while D and trimming were determined from the DNA. The data contain 200,000 to 250,000 clones, roughly 80% of them seen just once; the ten biggest clones take up approximately 5.1%. The sample taken for sequencing was peripheral blood. This clonotype was obtained from a woman aged 55-75 years who had recovered from COVID-19.

This chain's CDR3 is CASSPLPGGPTDTQYF. DNA for the CDR3: TGTGCCAGCTCACCCCTCCCGGGGGGCCCCACAGATACGCAGTATTTT. The rearrangement joins TRBV18 to TRBJ2-3; TRBD2 is a possible D gene (7 bases). The germline V and J ends were trimmed by 3 bases and 2 bases, with 15 bases remaining between them. This CDR3 is built from 16 residues. Per germline, CDR1 KGHSH and CDR2 LQKENI. The full variable domain, rest sourced from reference TRBV18 and TRBJ2-3, is NAGVMQNPRHLVRRRGQEARLRCSPMKGHSHVYWYRQLPEEGLKFMVYLQKENIIDESGMPKERFSAEFPKEGPSILRIQQVVRGDSAAYFCASSPLPGGPTDTQYFGPGTRLTVL.